A selection of T cell receptor beta chains follows, all from one sample in a study of cytomegalovirus exposure and HLA in healthy donors. Data came from immunoSEQ multiplex PCR; TCRdb stores just in-frame clones and leaves some out. The sample yields approximately 81,000 clones, around 80% seen once. Sequenced: PBMCs. The receptors shown here come from a man aged 45-60 years in good health and CMV-seropositive. The CDR3 runs from the conserved cysteine through the conserved F or W. A D gene is named only where the DNA matches it firmly. Rows give clone size only sometimes, using once, few, many, or a class for an expanded clone.

size	V	J	D	CDR3	DNA
.	TRBV9	TRBJ2-3	.	CASNRGGSGSTDTQYF	TGTGCCAGCAACCGTGGGGGGAGCGGAAGCACAGATACGCAGTATTTT
.	TRBV19	TRBJ1-1	.	CASRAGNTEAFF	TGTGCCAGTCGTGCGGGGAACACTGAAGCTTTCTTT
.	TRBV5-4	TRBJ2-7	TRBD2	CASSHIAGDHEQYF	TGTGCCAGCAGCCACATAGCGGGAGACCACGAGCAGTACTTC
.	TRBV5-1	TRBJ2-2	.	CASSSEDSLSPGELFF	TGCGCCAGCAGCTCGGAGGACAGCCTATCTCCCGGGGAGCTGTTTTTT
.	TRBV11-2	TRBJ2-3	TRBD2	CASSLDRSGRVFTQYF	TGTGCCAGCAGCTTAGATCGAAGCGGGAGGGTGTTTACGCAGTATTTT
.	TRBV10-2	TRBJ1-1	.	CASSVGGATEAFF	TGCGCCAGCAGCGTTGGGGGGGCGACTGAAGCTTTCTTT
.	TRBV5-4	TRBJ1-4	TRBD1	CASSLGQGNFEKLFF	TGTGCCAGCAGCTTGGGACAGGGGAATTTTGAAAAACTGTTTTTT
.	TRBV6-1	TRBJ2-2	TRBD1	CASRQGADTGELFF	TGTGCCAGCAGACAGGGGGCCGACACCGGGGAGCTGTTTTTT
.	TRBV10-3	TRBJ2-5	.	CAIRAILAGVQETQYF	TGTGCCATCAGAGCTATCCTTGCGGGTGTCCAAGAGACCCAGTACTTC
once	TRBV4-2	TRBJ2-1	TRBD2	CASSPGTSGGSSYNEQFF	TGTGCCAGCAGCCCCGGGACTAGCGGAGGGAGCTCCTACAATGAGCAGTTCTTC
.	TRBV11-2	TRBJ2-5	.	CASSFSGQETQYF	TGTGCCAGCAGCTTTTCCGGGCAAGAGACCCAGTACTTC
.	TRBV10-3	TRBJ2-3	TRBD2	CAIRPGLASTDTQYF	TGTGCCATCAGGCCGGGACTAGCAAGCACAGATACGCAGTATTTT
.	TRBV7-7	TRBJ2-3	TRBD1	CASRRDSLTDTQYF	TGTGCCAGCAGACGGGACAGCCTCACAGATACGCAGTATTTT
.	TRBV7-2	TRBJ1-3	.	CASSPASGNTIYF	TGTGCCAGCAGCCCCGCTAGTGGAAACACCATATATTTT
.	TRBV6-1	TRBJ2-1	TRBD2	CASSEHGLSSGSGNEQFF	TGTGCCAGCAGTGAGCATGGATTGTCTAGCGGGAGCGGCAATGAGCAGTTCTTC
.	TRBV25-1	TRBJ2-2	.	CASSEQGPNTGELFF	TGTGCCAGCAGTGAGCAGGGCCCGAACACCGGGGAGCTGTTTTTT
.	TRBV30	TRBJ2-2	TRBD2	CASGTSVTGELFF	TGTGCCTCCGGGACTAGCGTCACCGGGGAGCTGTTTTTT
.	TRBV10-2	TRBJ2-1	TRBD1	CASSQQGARNEQFF	TGCGCCAGCAGTCAACAGGGGGCGAGGAATGAGCAGTTCTTC
.	TRBV4-2	TRBJ1-1	.	CASSQGFERNTEAFF	TGTGCCAGCAGCCAAGGATTCGAGAGGAACACTGAAGCTTTCTTT
.	TRBV5-1	TRBJ2-2	TRBD2	CASSLGSGRATGELFF	TGCGCCAGCAGCCTGGGAAGCGGGAGGGCTACCGGGGAGCTGTTTTTT
.	TRBV5-1	TRBJ2-3	TRBD1	CASNDVVGTGTTDTQYF	TGCGCCAGCAACGACGTGGTCGGGACAGGGACTACAGATACGCAGTATTTT
.	TRBV6-5	TRBJ1-1	.	CASAVGTEAFF	TGTGCCAGCGCGGTTGGTACTGAAGCTTTCTTT
.	TRBV9	TRBJ2-3	TRBD2	CASSRTSGMTDTQYF	TGTGCCAGCAGCCGGACTAGCGGTATGACAGATACGCAGTATTTT
once	TRBV23-1	TRBJ1-4	TRBD1	CASSQWGGGQGNFPGKLFF	TGCGCCAGCAGTCAATGGGGGGGAGGACAGGGGAATTTTCCTGGAAAACTGTTTTTT
few	TRBV5-1	TRBJ2-5	TRBD2	CASSLLPREGETQYF	TGCGCCAGCAGCTTGCTTCCGCGGGAGGGAGAGACCCAGTACTTC
.	TRBV6-6	TRBJ1-2	TRBD1	CASSEGQGYGYTF	TGTGCCAGCAGTGAGGGACAGGGCTATGGCTACACCTTC
.	TRBV27	TRBJ2-3	TRBD2	CASSLGLSGRRIDTQYF	TGTGCCAGCAGTTTAGGTCTTAGCGGGAGGAGGATAGATACGCAGTATTTT
.	TRBV6-5	TRBJ2-1	TRBD1	CASRPGRTGHNEQFF	TGTGCCAGCAGGCCGGGGCGGACAGGGCACAATGAGCAGTTCTTC